The 17 T cell receptor beta chains in this list originate from one sample, sequenced in a study of blood T cell repertoires in COVID-19. Sequenced by immunoSEQ multiplex PCR; TCRdb stores in-frame clones only, minus some. Of roughly 400,000 clones listed, less than 95% were seen once; the top ten hold 0.6% to 0.7%. Specimen: PBMCs or T cells enriched from blood (not recorded which). The receptor source for this set is a man aged 18 to 30 who had recovered from COVID-19.

The chain carries TRBV30 and TRBJ2-1, with 13 bases fitting TRBD2. The length of the CDR3 is 17 residues. V was pared by 2 bases and J by 9 bases, with 13 bases of the junction left unmatched. Germline lookup yields CDR1 GTSNPN and CDR2 SVGIG (reference sequence). CDR3 amino acids: CAWSSTRTSGSIGEQFF. CDR3 DNA: TGTGCCTGGAGTTCAACTCGGACTAGCGGGAGTATTGGTGAGCAGTTCTTC.

The V gene is TRBV7-6, the J gene TRBJ1-6; D remains ambiguous. CDR1 is SGHVS, CDR2 FNYEAQ, per germline. The V and J ends lost 5 bases and 4 bases respectively, with 12 bases between them. The CDR3 spans 15 residues. CDR3 sequence: CASSPRRGYNSPLHF. CDR3 coding DNA: TGTGCCAGCAGCCCCCGACGGGGATATAATTCACCCCTCCACTTT.

The chain uses TRBV15 and TRBJ1-4; unclear D gene. Trimming left V 0 bases short and J 5 bases short, with 13 bases between. CDR3 length: 16 amino acids. Germline loops: CDR1 LNHNV, CDR2 YYDKDF (reference sequence). The CDR3 sequence: CATSREAGQLNEKLFF. Here the CDR3 DNA reads TGTGCCACCAGCAGAGAAGCGGGCCAACTCAATGAAAAACTGTTTTTT.

The rearrangement links TRBV6-5 to TRBJ1-5; perhaps TRBD1 as D (5 bases). The CDR3 loop spans 15 amino acids. The ends were cut back, 0 bases at V and 6 bases at J, with 12 bases in the middle. Germline CDR1 MNHEY, CDR2 SVGAGI. CDR3 sequence: CASSYSARGTQPQHF. Written as DNA, the CDR3 is TGTGCCAGCAGTTACTCAGCCCGGGGGACTCAGCCCCAGCATTTT.

V gene TRBV6-6 combines with J gene TRBJ1-5, with D uncertain. Trimming stripped 6 bases from V and 5 bases from J, with 14 bases between. CDR1 and CDR2 from the germline V gene are MNHNY and SVGAGI (reference sequence). The length of the CDR3 is 14 residues. CDR3 region: CASSLVSTDQPQHF. The DNA of the CDR3 is TGTGCCAGCAGCTTAGTATCCACAGATCAGCCCCAGCATTTT.

The chain carries TRBV10-3 and TRBJ2-7; maybe TRBD2 (7 bases). The CDR3 has 14 residues. Germline V gene lookup returns CDR1 ENHRY and CDR2 SYGVKD. CDR3 sequence: CAGSRGGSQDEQYF. The CDR3 nucleotides are TGTGCTGGATCTAGGGGGGGCAGTCAGGACGAGCAGTACTTC.

The J gene is TRBJ2-3, the V gene TRBV7-2; 9 bases are shared with TRBD2. Germline V gene lookup returns CDR1 SGHTA and CDR2 FQGNSA. V lost 5 bases, J lost 1 base, and 13 bases stayed unmatched. The CDR3 totals 18 residues. CDR3 coding DNA: TGTGCCAGCAGCAGCCAGAGATCGGCGGGAGGGGGCACAGATACGCAGTATTTT. This codes for CASSSQRSAGGGTDTQYF.

With regard to this clone: The identical CDR3 is also encoded by other nucleotide sequences in the sample. The genes are TRBV19 and TRBJ1-2, with a tentative D call TRBD1 (5 bases). Germline CDR1 LNHDA, CDR2 SQIVND (reference sequence). V dropped 6 bases and J dropped 7 bases, with 12 bases sitting between them. This CDR3 is 12 amino acids long. The CDR3: CASSMGGLGYTF. As DNA, the CDR3 is TGTGCCAGTAGCATGGGGGGTCTTGGCTACACCTTC.

This chain links TRBV3-1 (or the pseudogene TRBV3-2) with TRBJ2-4; 8 bases match TRBD2. CDR1 LGHDT and CDR2 YNNKEL come from the germline V gene (reference sequence). The CDR3 consists of 14 residues. Losses at the gene ends were 0 bases for V and 16 bases for J; bases not matched to a gene: 11. This CDR3 reads CASSQDGVAGTQYF. In DNA form, the CDR3 reads TGTGCCAGCAGCCAAGACGGGGTAGCGGGGACCCAATACTTC.

The chain is built from TRBV7-2 and TRBJ1-1, with TRBD1 as a possible D gene (6 bases). Germline V gene data show CDR1 as SGHTA and CDR2 as FQGNSA. The CDR3 covers 15 residues. Trimming took 3 bases from V and 10 from J, leaving 21 bases between them. The CDR3 sequence is CASSLGGATGLGAFF. The CDR3 nucleotides read TGTGCCAGCAGCTTGGGGGGGGCGACCGGGTTAGGAGCTTTCTTT.

The V call is TRBV10-2, the J call TRBJ1-2; 8 bases match TRBD1. Germline CDR1 and CDR2: WSHSY and SAAADI. CDR3 size: 14 residues. With V trimmed by 3 bases and J by 4 bases, 4 bases remained unmatched. The CDR3: CASSDGTGFYGYTF. CDR3 sequence (DNA): TGCGCCAGCAGTGACGGGACAGGTTTCTATGGCTACACCTTC.

The chain uses TRBV18 and TRBJ1-6, with TRBD1 identical over 10 bases. Germline V gene sequence: CDR1 KGHSH, CDR2 LQKENI. This CDR3 has 16 amino acids. J lost 9 bases, V lost 6 bases, and 11 bases had no gene match. CDR3 coding DNA: TGTGCCAGCTCGCGTATCGGGACAGGGGTTTTTTCACCCCTCCACTTT. Its protein product is CASSRIGTGVFSPLHF.

J is TRBJ2-1 and V is TRBV5-1; D not resolved. Between the trimmed V and J ends, which lost 4 bases and 0 bases, there was a span of 14 bases. CDR3 length: 16 amino acids. Germline V gene sequence: CDR1 SGHRS, CDR2 YFSETQ. As DNA, the CDR3 is TGCGCCAGCAGCCGAAGCACAGAGAGCTCCTACAATGAGCAGTTCTTC. Translation: CASSRSTESSYNEQFF.

The rearrangement uses TRBV5-6 and TRBJ2-7, with TRBD1 as a possible D gene (5 bases). V dropped 0 bases and J dropped 6 bases, with 10 bases sitting between them. This CDR3 is built from 13 residues. Germline CDR1 reads SGHDT; CDR2 reads YYEEEE. The CDR3 DNA sequence: TGTGCCAGCAGCTTGGCCCAGGGTGGCGAGCAGTACTTC. Its translation is CASSLAQGGEQYF.

The V gene is TRBV15, the J gene TRBJ1-2; the D gene is possibly TRBD1 (6 bases). This CDR3 region has 15 residues. Trimming removed 3 bases at V and 1 base at J, with 12 bases between. CDR1 and CDR2 (germline): LNHNV, YYDKDF (reference sequence). CDR3 in amino acids: CATSSSPGVNYGYTF. The CDR3 bases are TGTGCCACCAGCAGTTCCCCAGGGGTTAACTATGGCTACACCTTC.

The chain combines TRBV7-9 with TRBJ1-3; D may be TRBD1 (6 bases). V lost 5 bases to trimming and J lost 0 bases, with 11 bases between them. Germline loops: CDR1 SEHNR, CDR2 FQNEAQ (reference sequence). This CDR3 comprises 15 residues. CDR3 loop: CASSVTGTSGNTIYF. The CDR3 DNA reads TGTGCCAGCAGCGTGACAGGCACCTCTGGAAACACCATATATTTT. Based on the CDR3 plus reference TRBV7-9 and TRBJ1-3, the full variable domain is DTGVSQNPRHKITKRGQNVTFRCDPISEHNRLYWYRQTLGQGPEFLTYFQNEAQLEKSRLLSDRFSAERPKGSFSTLEIQRTEQGDSAMYLCASSVTGTSGNTIYFGEGSWLTVV.

The chain combines TRBV2 with TRBJ2-2; maybe TRBD2 (6 bases). CDR3 length: 15 residues. Trimming shortened V by 4 bases and J by 4 bases, and 13 bases separated the two germline ends. Per germline, CDR1 SNHLY and CDR2 FYNNEI. CDR3 nucleotides: TGTGCCAGCAGTGTAGTAGCGGAGAGCACCGGGGAGCTGTTTTTT. Translation gives CASSVVAESTGELFF.